These T cell receptor beta chains were read from a single sample in a study of blood T cell repertoires in COVID-19. The method was immunoSEQ multiplex PCR; TCRdb's version includes in-frame clones alone and lacks a portion of them. The sample lists approximately 68,000 clones; approximately 87% were seen once. The sequenced sample was peripheral blood. These receptors all come from a man between 50 and 59 years old with active COVID-19. Both conserved end residues are part of each CDR3. Each record gives: D gene, J gene, V gene, clone size, CDR3 DNA, CDR3 protein. The D gene is left open where the match is weak. The size entry is marked missing in some rows and otherwise reads once, few, many or a size class.

d_gene: NA
j_gene: TRBJ2-1
v_gene: TRBV6-1
abundance: NA
CDR3nt: TGTGCCAGCAGTGAACCGGCAGGGCGTTCCTACAATGAGCAGTTCTTC
CDR3aa: CASSEPAGRSYNEQFF

d_gene: TRBD1
j_gene: TRBJ1-2
v_gene: TRBV3-1/TRBV3-2
abundance: NA
CDR3nt: TGTGCCAGCAGCCAAGGGACAGGGACTAACTATGGCTACACCTTC
CDR3aa: CASSQGTGTNYGYTF

d_gene: TRBD1
j_gene: TRBJ2-7
v_gene: TRBV4-2
abundance: NA
CDR3nt: TGTGCCAGCAGCCCTACCCTGGACAGGGTTGCCTACGAGCAGTACTTC
CDR3aa: CASSPTLDRVAYEQYF

d_gene: NA
j_gene: TRBJ1-5
v_gene: TRBV7-8
abundance: NA
CDR3nt: TGTGCCAGCAGCTTAGGCCCCGGGACATTTAGCAATCAGCCCCAGCATTTT
CDR3aa: CASSLGPGTFSNQPQHF

d_gene: TRBD1
j_gene: TRBJ2-2
v_gene: TRBV5-5
abundance: once
CDR3nt: TGTGCCAGCAGCACCGTAAACAGGGGGCAGGACGGGGAGCTGTTTTTT
CDR3aa: CASSTVNRGQDGELFF

d_gene: TRBD2
j_gene: TRBJ2-7
v_gene: TRBV9
abundance: NA
CDR3nt: TGTGCCAGCAGCGTAGGGCTAGCGGAGATCGGCTACGAGCAGTACTTC
CDR3aa: CASSVGLAEIGYEQYF

d_gene: NA
j_gene: TRBJ2-1
v_gene: TRBV11-2
abundance: NA
CDR3nt: TGTGCCAGCAGCCATCGAGGGAACTACAATGAGCAGTTCTTC
CDR3aa: CASSHRGNYNEQFF

d_gene: NA
j_gene: TRBJ1-6
v_gene: TRBV3-1/TRBV3-2
abundance: NA
CDR3nt: TGTGCCAGCAGCCAAAGGAGGCTCTATAATTCACCCCTCCACTTT
CDR3aa: CASSQRRLYNSPLHF

d_gene: NA
j_gene: TRBJ1-2
v_gene: TRBV30
abundance: NA
CDR3nt: TGTGCCTGGAGTTGGGAGGGCGGCTACACCTTC
CDR3aa: CAWSWEGGYTF

d_gene: TRBD2
j_gene: TRBJ2-1
v_gene: TRBV9
abundance: NA
CDR3nt: TGTGCCAGCAGCCCCCTAGCGGGCCTGAGGAGCAATGAGCAGTTCTTC
CDR3aa: CASSPLAGLRSNEQFF

d_gene: NA
j_gene: TRBJ1-2
v_gene: TRBV27
abundance: once
CDR3nt: TGTGCCAGCAGTTTATCGGCAGAGGGCCGTGGCTACACCTTC
CDR3aa: CASSLSAEGRGYTF

d_gene: TRBD1
j_gene: TRBJ2-5
v_gene: TRBV4-3
abundance: NA
CDR3nt: TGCGCCAGCAGCCAAGATCCAGGGGGCCAAGAGACCCAGTACTTC
CDR3aa: CASSQDPGGQETQYF

d_gene: TRBD2
j_gene: TRBJ2-2
v_gene: TRBV25-1
abundance: NA
CDR3nt: TGTGCCAGCAGTGACCAAGCGGGGGCCACCGGGGAGCTGTTTTTT
CDR3aa: CASSDQAGATGELFF

d_gene: NA
j_gene: TRBJ2-7
v_gene: TRBV28
abundance: NA
CDR3nt: TGTGCCAGCAGTTTAGGTAGCTCCTACGAGCAGTACTTC
CDR3aa: CASSLGSSYEQYF

d_gene: TRBD1
j_gene: TRBJ1-4
v_gene: TRBV18
abundance: NA
CDR3nt: TGTGCCAGCTCGCCCGGGACAGGCGCAACTAATGAAAAACTGTTTTTT
CDR3aa: CASSPGTGATNEKLFF

d_gene: NA
j_gene: TRBJ2-7
v_gene: TRBV30
abundance: NA
CDR3nt: TGTGCCTGGAGTGTCAGCGGAAACTACGAGCAGTACTTC
CDR3aa: CAWSVSGNYEQYF

d_gene: TRBD1
j_gene: TRBJ1-1
v_gene: TRBV6-1
abundance: NA
CDR3nt: TGTGCCAGCAGGAAACAGGGGCGCGGCACTGAAGCTTTCTTT
CDR3aa: CASRKQGRGTEAFF

d_gene: TRBD1
j_gene: TRBJ2-2
v_gene: TRBV29-1
abundance: NA
CDR3nt: TGCAGCGTTGATCCCCGGACAGGGGTGAACGGGGAGCTGTTTTTT
CDR3aa: CSVDPRTGVNGELFF

d_gene: NA
j_gene: TRBJ2-3
v_gene: TRBV7-2
abundance: NA
CDR3nt: TGTGCCAGCAGCCCAGAAGGAGTCCCGAGCGCAGATACGCAGTATTTT
CDR3aa: CASSPEGVPSADTQYF

d_gene: NA
j_gene: TRBJ1-5
v_gene: TRBV5-1
abundance: NA
CDR3nt: TGCGCCAGCAGCTTGGAAGGAAGAGGGAATCAGCCCCAGCATTTT
CDR3aa: CASSLEGRGNQPQHF